The next 2 T cell receptor beta chains were all read from a single sample in a study of cytomegalovirus exposure and HLA in healthy donors. The primer mix had 60 Vbeta and 13 Jbeta primers. Assay: immunoSEQ multiplex PCR; the TCRdb copy retains only in-frame clones and omits some. The table records over 100,000 clones, just under 75% of them present only once. Sample: PBMCs. These receptors came from a man aged 35-49 years in good health and CMV-seropositive.

CDR3 loop: CASSLVGGPDYEQYF. Written as DNA, the CDR3 is TGCGCCAGCAGCTTGGTAGGCGGGCCCGACTACGAGCAGTACTTC. The chain has TRBV5-1 and TRBJ2-7; D possibly corresponds to TRBD2 (5 bases). From germline, CDR1 is SGHRS and CDR2 YFSETQ. The CDR3 consists of 15 residues. V was clipped by 0 bases and J by 3 bases, with 13 bases between them.

This chain uses TRBV9 with TRBJ2-2; 14 bases fit TRBD2. The CDR3 consists of 19 residues. CDR1 and CDR2 from the germline V gene are SGDLS and YYNGEE. With V trimmed by 7 bases and J by 2 bases, 13 bases remained unmatched. In DNA, the CDR3 is TGTGCCAGCGGACCCTTAGGACTAGCGGGGGGCCGCAACACCGGGGAGCTGTTTTTT. It yields the protein CASGPLGLAGGRNTGELFF.